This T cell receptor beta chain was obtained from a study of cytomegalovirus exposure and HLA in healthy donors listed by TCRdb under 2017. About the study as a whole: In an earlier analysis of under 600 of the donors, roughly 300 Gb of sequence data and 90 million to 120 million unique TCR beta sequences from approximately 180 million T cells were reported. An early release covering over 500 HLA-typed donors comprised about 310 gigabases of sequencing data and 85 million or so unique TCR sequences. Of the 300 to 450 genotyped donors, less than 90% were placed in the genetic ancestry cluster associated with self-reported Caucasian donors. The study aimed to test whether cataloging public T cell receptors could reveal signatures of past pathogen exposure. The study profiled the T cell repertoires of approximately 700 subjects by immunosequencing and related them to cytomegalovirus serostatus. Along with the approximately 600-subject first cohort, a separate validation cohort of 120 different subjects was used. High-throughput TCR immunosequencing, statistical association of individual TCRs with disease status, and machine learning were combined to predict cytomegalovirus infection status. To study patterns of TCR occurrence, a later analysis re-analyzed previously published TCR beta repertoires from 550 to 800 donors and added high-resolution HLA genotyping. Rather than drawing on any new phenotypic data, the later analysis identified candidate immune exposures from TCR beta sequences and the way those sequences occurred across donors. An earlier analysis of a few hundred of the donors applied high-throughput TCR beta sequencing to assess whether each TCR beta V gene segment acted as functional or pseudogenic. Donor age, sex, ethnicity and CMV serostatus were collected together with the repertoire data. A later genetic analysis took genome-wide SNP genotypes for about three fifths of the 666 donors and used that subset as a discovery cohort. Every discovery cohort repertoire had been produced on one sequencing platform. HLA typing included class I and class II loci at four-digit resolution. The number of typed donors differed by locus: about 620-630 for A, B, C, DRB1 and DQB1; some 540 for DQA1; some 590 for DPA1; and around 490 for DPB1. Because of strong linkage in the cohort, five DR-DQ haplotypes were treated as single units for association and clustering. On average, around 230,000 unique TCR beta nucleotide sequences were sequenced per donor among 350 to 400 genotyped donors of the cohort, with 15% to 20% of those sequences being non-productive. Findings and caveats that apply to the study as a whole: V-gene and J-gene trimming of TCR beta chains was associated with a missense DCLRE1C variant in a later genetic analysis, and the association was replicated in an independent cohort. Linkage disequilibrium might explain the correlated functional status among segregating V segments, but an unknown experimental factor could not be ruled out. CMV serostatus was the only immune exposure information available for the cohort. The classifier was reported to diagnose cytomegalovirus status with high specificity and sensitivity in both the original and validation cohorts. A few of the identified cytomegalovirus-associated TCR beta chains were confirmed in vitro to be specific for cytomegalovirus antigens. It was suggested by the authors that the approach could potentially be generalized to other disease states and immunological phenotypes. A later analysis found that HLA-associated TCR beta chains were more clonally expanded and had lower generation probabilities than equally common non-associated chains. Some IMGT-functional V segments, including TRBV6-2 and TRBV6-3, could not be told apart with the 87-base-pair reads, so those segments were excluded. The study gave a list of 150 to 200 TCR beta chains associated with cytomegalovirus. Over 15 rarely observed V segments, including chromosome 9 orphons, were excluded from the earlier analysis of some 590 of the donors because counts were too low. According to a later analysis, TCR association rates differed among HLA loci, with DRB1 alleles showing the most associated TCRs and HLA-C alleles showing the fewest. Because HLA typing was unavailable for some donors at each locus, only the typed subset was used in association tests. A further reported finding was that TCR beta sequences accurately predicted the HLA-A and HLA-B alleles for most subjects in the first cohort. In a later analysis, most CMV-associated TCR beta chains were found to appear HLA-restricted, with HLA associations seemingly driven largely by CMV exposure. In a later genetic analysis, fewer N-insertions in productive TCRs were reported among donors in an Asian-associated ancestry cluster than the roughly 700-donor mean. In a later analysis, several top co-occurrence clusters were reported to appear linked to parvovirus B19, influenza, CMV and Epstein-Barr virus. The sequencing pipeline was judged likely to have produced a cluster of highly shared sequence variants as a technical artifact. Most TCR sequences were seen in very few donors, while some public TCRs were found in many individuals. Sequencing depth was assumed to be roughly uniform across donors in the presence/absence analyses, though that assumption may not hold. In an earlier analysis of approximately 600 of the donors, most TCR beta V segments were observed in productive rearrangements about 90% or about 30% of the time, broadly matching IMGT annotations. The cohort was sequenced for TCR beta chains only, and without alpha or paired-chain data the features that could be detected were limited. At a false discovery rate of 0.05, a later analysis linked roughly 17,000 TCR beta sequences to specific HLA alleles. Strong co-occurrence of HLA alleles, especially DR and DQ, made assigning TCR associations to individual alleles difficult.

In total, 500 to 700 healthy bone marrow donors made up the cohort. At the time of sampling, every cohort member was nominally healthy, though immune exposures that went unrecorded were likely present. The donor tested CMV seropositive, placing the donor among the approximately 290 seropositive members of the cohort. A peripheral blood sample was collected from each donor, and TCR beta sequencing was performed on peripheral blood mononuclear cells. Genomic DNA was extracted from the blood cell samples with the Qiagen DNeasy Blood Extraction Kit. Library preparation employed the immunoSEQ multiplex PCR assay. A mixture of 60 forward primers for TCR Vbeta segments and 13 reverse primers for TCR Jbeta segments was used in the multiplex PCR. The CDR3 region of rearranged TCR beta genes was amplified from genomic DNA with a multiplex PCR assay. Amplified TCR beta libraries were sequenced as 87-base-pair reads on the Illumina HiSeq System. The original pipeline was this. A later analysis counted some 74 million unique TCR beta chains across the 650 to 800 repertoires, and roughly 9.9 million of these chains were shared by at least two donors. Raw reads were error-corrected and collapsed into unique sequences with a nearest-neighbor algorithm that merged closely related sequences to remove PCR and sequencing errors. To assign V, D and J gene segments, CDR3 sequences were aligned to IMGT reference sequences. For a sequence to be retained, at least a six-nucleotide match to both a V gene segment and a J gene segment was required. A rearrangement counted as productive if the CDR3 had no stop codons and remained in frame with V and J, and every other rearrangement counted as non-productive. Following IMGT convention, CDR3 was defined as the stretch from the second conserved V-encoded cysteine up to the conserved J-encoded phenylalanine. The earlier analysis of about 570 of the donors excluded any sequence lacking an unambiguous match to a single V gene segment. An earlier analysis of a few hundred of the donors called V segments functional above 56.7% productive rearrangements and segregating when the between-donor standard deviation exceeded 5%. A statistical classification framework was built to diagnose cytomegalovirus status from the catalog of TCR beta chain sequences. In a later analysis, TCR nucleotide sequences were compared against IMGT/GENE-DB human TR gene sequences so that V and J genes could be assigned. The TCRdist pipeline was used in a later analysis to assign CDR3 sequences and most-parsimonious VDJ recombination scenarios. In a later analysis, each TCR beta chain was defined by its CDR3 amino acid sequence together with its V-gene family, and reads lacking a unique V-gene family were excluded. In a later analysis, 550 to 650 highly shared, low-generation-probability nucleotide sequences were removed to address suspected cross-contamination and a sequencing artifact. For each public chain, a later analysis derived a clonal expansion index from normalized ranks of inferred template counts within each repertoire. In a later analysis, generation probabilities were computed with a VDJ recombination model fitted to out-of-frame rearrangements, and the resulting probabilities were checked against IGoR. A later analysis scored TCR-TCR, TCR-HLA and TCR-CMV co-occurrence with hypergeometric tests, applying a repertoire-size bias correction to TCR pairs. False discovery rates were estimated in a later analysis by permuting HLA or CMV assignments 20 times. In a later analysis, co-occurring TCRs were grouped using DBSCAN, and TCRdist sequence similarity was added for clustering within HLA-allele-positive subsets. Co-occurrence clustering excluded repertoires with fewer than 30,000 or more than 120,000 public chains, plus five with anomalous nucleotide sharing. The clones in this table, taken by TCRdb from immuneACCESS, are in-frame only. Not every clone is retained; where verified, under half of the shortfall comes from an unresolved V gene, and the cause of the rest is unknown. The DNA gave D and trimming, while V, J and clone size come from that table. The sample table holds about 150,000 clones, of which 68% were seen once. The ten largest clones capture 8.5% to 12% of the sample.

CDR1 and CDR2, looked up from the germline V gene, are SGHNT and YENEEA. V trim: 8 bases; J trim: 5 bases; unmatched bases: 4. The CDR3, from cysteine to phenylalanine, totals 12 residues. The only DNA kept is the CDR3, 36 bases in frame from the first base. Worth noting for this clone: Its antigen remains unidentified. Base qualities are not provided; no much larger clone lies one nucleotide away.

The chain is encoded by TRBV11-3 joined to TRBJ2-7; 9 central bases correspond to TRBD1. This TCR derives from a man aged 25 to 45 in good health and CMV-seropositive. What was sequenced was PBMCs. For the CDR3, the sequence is CASRDRVNEQYF. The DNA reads TGTGCCAGCCGGGACAGGGTAAACGAGCAGTACTTC.